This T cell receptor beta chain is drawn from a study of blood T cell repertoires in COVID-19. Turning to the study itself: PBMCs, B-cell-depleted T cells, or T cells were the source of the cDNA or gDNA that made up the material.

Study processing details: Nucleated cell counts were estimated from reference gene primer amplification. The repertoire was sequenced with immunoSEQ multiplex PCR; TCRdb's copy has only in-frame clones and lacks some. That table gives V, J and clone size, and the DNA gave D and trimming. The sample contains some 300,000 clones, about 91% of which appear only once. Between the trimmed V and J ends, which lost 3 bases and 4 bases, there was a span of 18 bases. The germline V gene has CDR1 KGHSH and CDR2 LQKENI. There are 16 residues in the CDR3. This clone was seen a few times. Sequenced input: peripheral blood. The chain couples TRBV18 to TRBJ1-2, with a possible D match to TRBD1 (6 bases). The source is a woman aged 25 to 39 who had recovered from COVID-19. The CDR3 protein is CASSPPGLQGFYGYTF. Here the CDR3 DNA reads TGTGCCAGCTCACCCCCGGGGTTACAGGGCTTCTATGGCTACACCTTC. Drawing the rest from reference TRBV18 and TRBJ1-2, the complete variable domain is NAGVMQNPRHLVRRRGQEARLRCSPMKGHSHVYWYRQLPEEGLKFMVYLQKENIIDESGMPKERFSAEFPKEGPSILRIQQVVRGDSAAYFCASSPPGLQGFYGYTFGSGTRLTVV.